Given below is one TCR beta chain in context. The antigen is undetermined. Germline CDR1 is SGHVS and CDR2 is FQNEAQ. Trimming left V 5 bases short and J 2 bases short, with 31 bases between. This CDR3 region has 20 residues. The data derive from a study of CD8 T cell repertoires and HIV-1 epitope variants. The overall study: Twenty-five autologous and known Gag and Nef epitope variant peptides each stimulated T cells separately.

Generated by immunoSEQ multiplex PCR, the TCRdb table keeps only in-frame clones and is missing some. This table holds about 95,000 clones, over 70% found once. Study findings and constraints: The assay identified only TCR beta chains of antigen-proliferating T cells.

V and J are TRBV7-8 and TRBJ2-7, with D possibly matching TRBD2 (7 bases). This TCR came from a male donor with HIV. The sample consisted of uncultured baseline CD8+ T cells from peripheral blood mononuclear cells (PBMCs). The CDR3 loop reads CASSPWTGRGSGGIPYEQYF. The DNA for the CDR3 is TGTGCCAGCAGCCCTTGGACCGGCAGGGGATCCGGGGGGATTCCCTACGAGCAGTACTTC.